This T cell receptor beta chain was profiled in a study of CXCR3-negative and CXCR3-positive naive CD8 T cells. At the level of the study: Per-library TRB read counts averaged about 1.5 +/- 0.3 million, adding up to 130 million to 150 million in total.

Germline V gives CDR1 SEHNR, CDR2 FQNEAQ (reference sequence). This CDR3 contains 12 residues. All TRB cDNA libraries came from 5' RACE performed with UMI labels. TCRdb re-called the 5' RACE reads and catalogs CDR3 proteins one per entry, DNA excluded. Seen in this sample are about 5,300 distinct CDR3 sequences; the ten most common clones hold roughly 2.5%. General study results and limits: Naive CXCR3-positive and CXCR3-negative cells shared TRBV-TRBJ usage; memory cells diverged.

Details on this clonotype: The target antigen is unknown.

Each CD8+ T cell subset was sorted in triplicate, over 250,000 cells each. The receptor's source is a human donor in good health. Some clones in this sample may be carry-over from other donors' samples. Material for sequencing was naive CXCR3- CD8+ T cells from blood. The subset is: CD45RO-CCR7+CD27+CD95- naive CD8+ T cells lacking CXCR3 (TNR3-). This chain connects TRBV7-9 to TRBJ1-1. CDR3 in amino acids: CASSLSLAEAFF.